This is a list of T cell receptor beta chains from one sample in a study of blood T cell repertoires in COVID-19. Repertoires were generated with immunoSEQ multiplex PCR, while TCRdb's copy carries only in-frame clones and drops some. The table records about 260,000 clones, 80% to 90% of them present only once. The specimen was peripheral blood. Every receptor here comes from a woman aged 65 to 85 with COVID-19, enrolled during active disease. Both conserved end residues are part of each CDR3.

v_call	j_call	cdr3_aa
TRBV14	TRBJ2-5	CASSQPAGGAETQYF
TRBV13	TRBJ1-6	CASSLELSPLHF
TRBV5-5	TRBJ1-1	CASSLEWGSEAFF
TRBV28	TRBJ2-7	CASKEGTGPYEQYF
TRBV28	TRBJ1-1	CASRRFGGMNTEAFF
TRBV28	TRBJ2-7	CASLGGLSYEQYF
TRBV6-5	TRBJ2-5	CASSPGGGEETQYF
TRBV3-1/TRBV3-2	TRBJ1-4	CASSQQGFNEKLFF
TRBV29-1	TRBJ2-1	CSVEGLAVRVEQFF
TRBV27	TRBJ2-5	CASSFRVRETQYF
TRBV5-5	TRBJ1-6	CASSTDRLHNSPLHF
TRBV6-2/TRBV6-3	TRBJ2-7	CASSKPGTGIDEQYF
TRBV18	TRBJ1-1	CASSPPGQGVAFF
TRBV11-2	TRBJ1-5	CASSLSGNQPQHF
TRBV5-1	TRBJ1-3	CASSLLSSTGLVGNTIYF
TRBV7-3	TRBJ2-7	CASSPDGSGSYEQYF
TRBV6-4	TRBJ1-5	CASSEQANQPQHF
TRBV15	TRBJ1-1	CATRRGQTNTEAFF
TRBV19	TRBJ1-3	CASSVGLTSGNTIYF
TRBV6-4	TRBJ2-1	CASSPDRVPYNEQFF
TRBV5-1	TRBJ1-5	CASSLEPQGSVGNQPQHF
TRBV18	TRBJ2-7	CASSPRESYEQYF
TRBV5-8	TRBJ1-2	CASSFGLINYGYTF